The 20 T cell receptor beta chains given below trace back to one sample, sequenced in a study of PD-1 blockade in classical Hodgkin lymphoma. Only in-frame clones appear in the TCRdb table, and some are missing; sequencing was by immunoSEQ multiplex PCR. The sample gives approximately 26,000 clones, around 80% of which show up once; roughly 8% is in the top ten. All trial patients relapsed after autologous stem cell transplantation. The input for sequencing was peripheral blood mononuclear cells (PBMCs), taken before the second cycle of nivolumab. Receptor source: a human donor with classical Hodgkin lymphoma.

This clone showed up just once. The chain carries TRBV28 and TRBJ1-5; 7 nucleotides agree with TRBD1. Germline V gene lookup returns CDR1 MDHEN and CDR2 SYDVKM. The ends lost 3 bases at V and 5 bases at J; junction bases unmatched: 10. The CDR3 is 16 amino acids. CDR3 residues: CASSFQGQGVDQPQHF. Here the CDR3 DNA reads TGTGCCAGCAGTTTTCAGGGGCAGGGGGTGGATCAGCCCCAGCATTTT.

The chain has TRBV2 and TRBJ2-7; 8 bases line up with TRBD1. Germline values: CDR1 SNHLY, CDR2 FYNNEI. V dropped 9 bases and J dropped 2; count of bases not matched to a gene: 3. The CDR3 length is 12 residues. The DNA of the CDR3 is TGTGCCAGAGGACAGGGAACCTACGAGCAGTACTTC. Protein product: CARGQGTYEQYF.

The chain has TRBV5-1 and TRBJ1-3, with 7 bases lining up with TRBD1. The CDR3 covers 17 residues. J was trimmed by 0 bases and V by 2 bases; bases with no gene match: 8. CDR1 SGHRS and CDR2 YFSETQ come from the germline V gene. Here the CDR3 reads CASSFATGTVSGNTIYF. For the CDR3, the DNA is TGCGCCAGCAGCTTCGCCACCGGGACAGTCTCTGGAAACACCATATATTTT.

CDR3 loop: CASSVAGTSADYYEQYF. Written as DNA, the CDR3 is TGCGCCAGCAGCGTAGCCGGGACATCGGCCGACTACTACGAGCAGTACTTC. The chain joins TRBV5-1 to TRBJ2-7, with D possibly being TRBD1 (6 bases). Per germline, CDR1 SGHRS and CDR2 YFSETQ. The V end was cut by 4 bases, the J end by 3 bases, with 23 bases between. The CDR3 is 17 amino acids.

The V and J genes are TRBV5-1 and TRBJ2-1; the D is unclear. CDR1 is SGHRS, CDR2 YFSETQ, per germline. V was clipped by 4 bases and J by 6 bases, with 8 bases between them. The CDR3 runs to 12 residues. This CDR3 reads CASSPGTNEQFF. CDR3 nucleotide sequence: TGCGCCAGCAGCCCCGGCACCAATGAGCAGTTCTTC.

The rearrangement joins TRBV2 to TRBJ1-2; D unclear. V lost 2 bases, J lost 2 bases, and 6 bases lay in between. This CDR3 spans 13 amino acids. Looked up from germline, CDR1 is SNHLY and CDR2 is FYNNEI. The CDR3 loop reads CASSESGNYGYTF. CDR3 DNA sequence: TGTGCCAGCAGTGAATCCGGGAACTATGGCTACACCTTC.

The chain has TRBV7-2 and TRBJ2-1, with 8 bases fitting TRBD2. J was trimmed by 8 bases and V by 4 bases; bases with no gene match: 7. The germline CDR1 and CDR2 sequences are SGHTA and FQGNSA. The CDR3 covers 14 residues. CDR3 nucleotide sequence: TGTGCCAGCAGCTCGGGGACTAGTTCGGATGAGCAGTTCTTC. Its protein is CASSSGTSSDEQFF.

The CDR3 sequence is CASSEHYSDTEAFF. The CDR3 DNA is TGTGCCAGCAGTGAACATTACAGTGACACTGAAGCTTTCTTT. The chain has TRBV6-1 and TRBJ1-1; D remains unclear. Germline assignment: CDR1 MNHNS and CDR2 SASEGT. This CDR3 has 14 amino acids. V gave up 2 bases and J gave up 3 bases, with 10 bases separating them.

The rearrangement links TRBV7-2 to TRBJ2-7; TRBD2 is a possible D gene (6 bases). The germline gives CDR1 SGHTA, CDR2 FQGNSA. Trimming took off 5 bases at V and 3 bases at J, with 23 bases between the two ends. This CDR3 region has 17 residues. The CDR3 sequence: CASSPEKGTSSHYEQYF. The DNA of the CDR3 is TGTGCCAGCAGCCCCGAAAAAGGAACTAGCAGCCACTACGAGCAGTACTTC.

The chain links TRBV7-8 to TRBJ2-3; no definite D call. The V gene's germline CDR1 is SGHVS and CDR2 FQNEAQ. Trimming removed 1 base at V and 0 bases at J, with 11 bases between. CDR3 size: 16 residues. CDR3 region: CASSLDYHSSTDTQYF. CDR3 coding DNA: TGTGCCAGCAGCTTAGACTACCACTCTAGCACAGATACGCAGTATTTT.

The rearrangement joins TRBV25-1 to TRBJ2-1; 9 bases match TRBD1. Germline V gene sequence: CDR1 MGHDK, CDR2 SYGVNS. V shed 6 bases and J 7 bases; nucleotides not matched to a gene: 13. The CDR3 covers 16 residues. The CDR3 region has the DNA TGTGCCAGCAGCCCCCTGGGGACAGGGTCCTGGAATGAGCAGTTCTTC. Its translation: CASSPLGTGSWNEQFF.

The rearrangement uses TRBV7-9 and TRBJ2-1; D possibly corresponds to TRBD2 (6 bases). Looked up from germline, CDR1 is SEHNR and CDR2 is FQNEAQ (reference sequence). The CDR3 length is 15 residues. Trimming stripped 5 bases from V and 7 bases from J, with 18 bases between. CDR3 sequence reads: CASSLGPGAVNEQFF. DNA of the CDR3: TGTGCCAGCAGCCTTGGACCGGGAGCGGTAAATGAGCAGTTCTTC.

This clone showed up just once. Just one base apart from a much larger clone, this may be a read error. The V call is TRBV27, the J call TRBJ2-3; D is possibly TRBD1 (6 bases). This CDR3 is 17 amino acids long. Germline-derived CDR1 and CDR2 are MNHEY and SMNVEV (reference sequence). V lost 8 bases and J lost 4, with 25 bases in between. CDR3: CASSSKGDKERPDTQYF. In DNA, the CDR3 is TGTGCCAGCTCGTCGAAGGGGGACAAAGAACGCCCAGATACGCAGTATTTT.

In its sample, this clone was seen once. The chain uses TRBV19 and TRBJ2-3; TRBD2 matches 8 bases. Germline loops: CDR1 LNHDA, CDR2 SQIVND (reference sequence). This CDR3 comprises 14 residues. V trimming: 6 bases; J trimming: 3 bases; junction bases outside the gene matches: 5. CDR3 residues: CASRKRELTDTQYF. Here the CDR3 DNA reads TGTGCCAGTAGAAAGCGGGAGCTGACAGATACGCAGTATTTT.

V usage is TRBV11-2 and J usage is TRBJ1-4; 11 positions agree with TRBD1. Germline V gene data show CDR1 as SGHAT and CDR2 as FQNNGV. The CDR3 is made up of 14 amino acids. The V gene end was trimmed by 2 bases and the J gene end by 13 bases; junction bases not matched to a gene: 6. The CDR3 loop reads CASSLRGTGGRLFF. Here the CDR3 DNA reads TGTGCCAGCAGCTTAAGGGGGACAGGGGGTCGACTGTTTTTT. Complete variable domain (other parts from reference TRBV11-2 and TRBJ1-4): EAGVAQSPRYKIIEKRQSVAFWCNPISGHATLYWYQQILGQGPKLLIQFQNNGVVDDSQLPKDRFSAERLKGVDSTLKIQPAKLEDSAVYLCASSLRGTGGRLFFGSGTQLSVL.

The chain recombines TRBV6-5 with TRBJ1-2; D is ambiguous. The CDR3 is 15 amino acids. Trimming pared 5 bases from V and 8 bases from J, leaving 21 bases between. Germline CDR1 is MNHEY and CDR2 is SVGAGI. CDR3 sequence: CASSALGIGSRGYTF. The CDR3 DNA sequence: TGTGCCAGCAGTGCCCTCGGGATTGGTTCGCGCGGCTACACCTTC.

V and J are TRBV6-5 and TRBJ2-7, with D possibly being TRBD1 (6 bases). Germline V lookup: CDR1 MNHEY, CDR2 SVGAGI. The V end lost 2 bases, the J end lost 6 bases, and 11 bases lay between the germline ends. CDR3 length: 13 residues. CDR3 sequence (DNA): TGTGCCAGCAGTTACGGGGGCGGCGCCGAGCAGTACTTC. Protein product: CASSYGGGAEQYF.

The gene calls are TRBV5-1 and TRBJ2-1, with 8 bases lining up with TRBD1. The length of the CDR3 is 16 residues. Germline CDR1 reads SGHRS; CDR2 reads YFSETQ. The ends lost 4 bases at V and 6 bases at J; junction bases unmatched: 12. The CDR3 is CASSQLTGGQGNEQFF. The CDR3 DNA reads TGCGCCAGCAGCCAGCTTACCGGTGGACAGGGCAATGAGCAGTTCTTC.

The V gene is TRBV11-3, the J gene TRBJ2-1, with D possibly being TRBD1 (5 bases). The CDR3 runs to 14 residues. CDR1 and CDR2 from the germline V gene are SGHNT and YENEEA. The V gene lost 5 bases and the J gene lost 6 bases, with 14 bases spanning the gap. The CDR3: CASSPWGYTNEQFF. The CDR3 DNA sequence: TGTGCCAGCAGCCCTTGGGGCTACACCAATGAGCAGTTCTTC.

The V and J genes are TRBV4-3 and TRBJ2-7; 7 bases line up with TRBD2. Germline trimming cut 4 bases from V and 1 base from J; bases unmatched to any gene: 7. CDR3 length: 15 residues. Germline V gene data show CDR1 as LGHNA and CDR2 as YSLEER. As DNA, the CDR3 is TGCGCCAGCAGCCGATCGGCTAGCGGATCCTACGAGCAGTACTTC. Protein sequence: CASSRSASGSYEQYF.